A selection of T cell receptor beta chains follows, all from one sample in a study of shared clonotypes between healthy human individuals. The table came from immunoSEQ multiplex PCR; TCRdb's copy has only in-frame clones and leaves some out. The sample includes 500,000 to 550,000 clones, about 96% seen only once; the top ten take around 0.067%. Sample: naive CD4+ T cells sorted from blood. The receptors shown here come from a woman aged 25 to 39 in good health. The CDR3 runs from the conserved cysteine through the conserved F or W. Each record gives: clone size, V gene, J gene, D gene, CDR3 protein, CDR3 DNA. D genes are given only for firm matches. Clone size, where shown, is once, few, many, or a class for clones that have expanded.

clone_size: NA
v_call: TRBV11-2
j_call: TRBJ2-1
d_call: TRBD2
cdr3_aa: CASSFRLAGSYNEQFF
cdr3_nt: TGTGCCAGCAGCTTCCGACTAGCGGGATCATACAATGAGCAGTTCTTC

clone_size: NA
v_call: TRBV18
j_call: TRBJ2-7
d_call: TRBD1
cdr3_aa: CASSLQGQGAYEQYF
cdr3_nt: TGTGCCAGCTCACTACAGGGACAGGGGGCCTACGAGCAGTACTTC

clone_size: NA
v_call: TRBV6-4
j_call: TRBJ2-7
d_call: TRBD1
cdr3_aa: CARDRGRPSEQYF
cdr3_nt: TGTGCCAGGGACAGGGGTCGGCCCTCCGAGCAGTACTTC

clone_size: NA
v_call: TRBV25-1
j_call: TRBJ2-7
d_call: NA
cdr3_aa: CASSEPGIKAYEQYF
cdr3_nt: TGTGCCAGCAGTGAGCCGGGAATCAAGGCATACGAGCAGTACTTC

clone_size: NA
v_call: TRBV9
j_call: TRBJ2-1
d_call: TRBD1
cdr3_aa: CASSVRDRATEQFF
cdr3_nt: TGTGCCAGCAGCGTTAGGGACAGGGCTACCGAGCAGTTCTTC

clone_size: NA
v_call: TRBV19
j_call: TRBJ2-7
d_call: TRBD1
cdr3_aa: CASRDRGSSYEQYF
cdr3_nt: TGTGCCAGTAGGGACAGGGGTTCGTCCTACGAGCAGTACTTC

clone_size: NA
v_call: TRBV11-2
j_call: TRBJ2-7
d_call: TRBD2
cdr3_aa: CASSLGLAGSYEQYF
cdr3_nt: TGTGCCAGCAGCTTGGGACTAGCGGGGTCCTACGAGCAGTACTTC

clone_size: NA
v_call: TRBV27
j_call: TRBJ1-4
d_call: NA
cdr3_aa: CASSSSGATNEKLFF
cdr3_nt: TGTGCCAGCAGTTCCTCAGGGGCGACTAATGAAAAACTGTTTTTT

clone_size: once
v_call: TRBV15
j_call: TRBJ2-5
d_call: NA
cdr3_aa: CATSRADTRQYF
cdr3_nt: TGTGCCACCAGCAGAGCCGATACGAGGCAGTACTTC

clone_size: NA
v_call: TRBV5-1
j_call: TRBJ2-1
d_call: TRBD1
cdr3_aa: CASSLGQGAYNEQFF
cdr3_nt: TGCGCCAGCAGCTTGGGACAGGGGGCCTACAATGAGCAGTTCTTC

clone_size: NA
v_call: TRBV18
j_call: TRBJ2-7
d_call: TRBD1
cdr3_aa: CASSPRDSTYEQYF
cdr3_nt: TGTGCCAGCTCACCACGGGACAGTACCTACGAGCAGTACTTC

clone_size: NA
v_call: TRBV4-1
j_call: TRBJ2-1
d_call: TRBD2
cdr3_aa: CASSQEDGRSGGGNEQFF
cdr3_nt: TGCGCCAGCAGCCAAGAGGACGGAAGGAGCGGGGGAGGAAATGAGCAGTTCTTC

clone_size: NA
v_call: TRBV5-1
j_call: TRBJ2-2
d_call: TRBD2
cdr3_aa: CASSDPVGGTGELFF
cdr3_nt: TGCGCCAGCAGCGACCCAGTCGGGGGGACCGGGGAGCTGTTTTTT

clone_size: NA
v_call: TRBV7-8
j_call: TRBJ2-1
d_call: TRBD2
cdr3_aa: CASGLAGVSNEQFF
cdr3_nt: TGTGCCAGCGGACTAGCGGGAGTGTCAAATGAGCAGTTCTTC

clone_size: once
v_call: TRBV11-2
j_call: TRBJ2-3
d_call: TRBD1
cdr3_aa: CASSSADRVSTDTQYF
cdr3_nt: TGTGCCAGCAGCTCCGCCGACAGGGTTAGCACAGATACGCAGTATTTT